The 28 T cell receptor beta chains reported below all come from one sample, sequenced in a study of cytomegalovirus exposure and HLA in healthy donors. Some clones are missing from TCRdb's copy, which holds only in-frame ones; the method was immunoSEQ multiplex PCR. The sample lists roughly 80,000 clones; approximately 93% were seen once. The sequencing input was PBMCs. Every receptor here comes from a man between 18 and 35 years old in good health and CMV-seronegative.

J is TRBJ2-3 and V is TRBV19; 7 nucleotides align to TRBD2. There are 15 residues in the CDR3. Trimming at V came to 7 bases and at J to 0 bases, leaving 7 bases not matched to a gene. Germline V gene sequence: CDR1 LNHDA, CDR2 SQIVND (reference sequence). CDR3 DNA: TGTGCCAGTACGCTCCGGGAGGCCAGCACAGATACGCAGTATTTT. This codes for CASTLREASTDTQYF.

This chain connects TRBV28 to TRBJ2-1; 10 bases match TRBD2. The germline V gene encodes CDR1 MDHEN and CDR2 SYDVKM. The CDR3 runs to 17 residues. Trimming cost V 3 bases and J 0 bases; bases outside gene matches: 5. CDR3 sequence reads: CASSFPPSGSSYNEQFF. The CDR3 DNA reads TGTGCCAGCAGTTTTCCACCTAGCGGGAGCTCCTACAATGAGCAGTTCTTC.

This clone was recorded once. The chain carries TRBV27 and TRBJ2-4; tentatively, D is TRBD2 (5 bases). The CDR3 sequence is 15 residues long. The V gene's germline CDR1 is MNHEY and CDR2 SMNVEV (reference sequence). V was clipped by 3 bases and J by 2 bases, with 11 bases between them. This CDR3 is CASSFSPDSKNIQYF. The DNA for the CDR3 is TGTGCCAGCAGTTTCTCCCCGGACTCCAAAAACATTCAGTACTTC.

The chain couples TRBV19 to TRBJ1-1; D uncertain. The germline gives CDR1 LNHDA, CDR2 SQIVND (reference sequence). Trimming removed 3 bases from V and 5 bases from J, with 16 bases in between. This CDR3 contains 15 residues. This CDR3 is CASSIILYAWTEAFF. CDR3 in DNA: TGTGCCAGTAGTATCATTCTCTATGCTTGGACTGAAGCTTTCTTT.

The chain uses TRBV25-1 and TRBJ2-1, with D possibly matching TRBD1 (5 bases). V was clipped by 4 bases and J by 10 bases, with 8 bases between them. Germline V gene lookup returns CDR1 MGHDK and CDR2 SYGVNS. CDR3 length equals 11 residues. The CDR3 coding sequence is TGTGCCAGCAGTGGACAGTGGGAGCAGTTCTTC. Protein: CASSGQWEQFF. Full variable domain (rest looked up from reference TRBV25-1 and TRBJ2-1): EADIYQTPRYLVIGTGKKITLECSQTMGHDKMYWYQQDPGMELHLIHYSYGVNSTEKGDLSSESTVSRIRTEHFPLTLESARPSHTSQYLCASSGQWEQFFGPGTRLTVL.

J is TRBJ2-1 and V is TRBV19, with a tentative D call TRBD2 (5 bases). The CDR3 has 13 amino acids. The V end was cut by 7 bases, the J end by 7 bases, with 14 bases between. From germline, CDR1 is LNHDA and CDR2 SQIVND (reference sequence). CDR3 loop: CASIGVRTNEQFF. The DNA for the CDR3 is TGTGCCAGTATTGGGGTAAGGACTAATGAGCAGTTCTTC. Together with reference TRBV19 and TRBJ2-1, the CDR3 gives the full variable domain: DGGITQSPKYLFRKEGQNVTLSCEQNLNHDAMYWYRQDPGQGLRLIYYSQIVNDFQKGDIAEGYSVSREKKESFPLTVTSAQKNPTAFYLCASIGVRTNEQFFGPGTRLTVL.

This chain links TRBV19 with TRBJ2-2; D is uncertain. The CDR3 extends over 14 amino acids. Germline loops: CDR1 LNHDA, CDR2 SQIVND (reference sequence). Trimming shortened V by 5 bases and J by 4 bases, and 11 bases separated the two germline ends. The CDR3 is CASSWSRFTGELFF. CDR3 coding DNA: TGTGCCAGTAGTTGGTCCAGGTTCACCGGGGAGCTGTTTTTT.

The chain is built from TRBV5-1 and TRBJ2-1; a possible D gene is TRBD2 (5 bases). V was cut by 0 bases and J by 5 bases, with 6 bases left in between. This CDR3 is 13 amino acids long. The germline gives CDR1 SGHRS, CDR2 YFSETQ. The DNA for the CDR3 is TGCGCCAGCAGCTTGGTGCGGGACAATGAGCAGTTCTTC. As protein: CASSLVRDNEQFF.

The CDR3 protein is CASSPLGGISYEQYF. The CDR3 DNA is TGTGCCAGCTCACCACTGGGGGGGATATCCTACGAGCAGTACTTC. J is TRBJ2-7 and V is TRBV18; 7 bases agree with TRBD2. This CDR3 contains 15 residues. The trim removed 1 base at V and 1 base at J, leaving 4 bases unmatched. CDR1 and CDR2 (germline): KGHSH, LQKENI.

This sequence joins TRBV23-1 and TRBJ1-1; D unresolved. TRBV23-1 is labeled an ORF, and its function is uncertain. The ends were cut back, 2 bases at V and 1 base at J, with 14 bases in the middle. The CDR3 is 16 residues long. Written as DNA, the CDR3 is TGCGCCAGCAGTCAACCCAATACAGTTACGAACACTGAAGCTTTCTTT. This gives the protein CASSQPNTVTNTEAFF.

This CDR3 reads CASSLGTNEQYF. The CDR3 coding sequence is TGTGCCAGCAGCTTGGGTACAAACGAGCAGTACTTC. J is TRBJ2-7 and V is TRBV5-6, with no clear D. The V and J ends lost 0 bases and 5 bases respectively, with 6 bases between them. The CDR3 runs 12 residues. The germline gives CDR1 SGHDT, CDR2 YYEEEE.

This chain links TRBV4-3 with TRBJ1-2; no firm D call. Trimming left V 0 bases short and J 3 bases short, with 8 bases between. Germline CDR1 LGHNA, CDR2 YSLEER. The length of the CDR3 is 14 residues. The CDR3 DNA sequence: TGCGCCAGCAGCCAAGATGGAGGAGACTATGGCTACACCTTC. Residues: CASSQDGGDYGYTF.

This sequence joins TRBV6-5 and TRBJ2-2; 13 bases are shared with TRBD2. J lost 7 bases, V lost 6 bases, and 5 bases had no gene match. Germline V gene data show CDR1 as MNHEY and CDR2 as SVGAGI. The CDR3 covers 15 residues. CDR3 region: CASRSGLAGIGELFF. For the CDR3, the DNA is TGTGCCAGCAGGTCGGGACTAGCGGGAATCGGGGAGCTGTTTTTT.

On this clone: The sample holds other DNA sequences that translate to the same CDR3. The gene calls are TRBV7-3 and TRBJ2-7, with D tentatively TRBD1 (6 bases). V dropped 4 bases and J dropped 3 bases, with 7 bases sitting between them. This CDR3 has 12 residues. Germline CDR1 is SGHTA and CDR2 is FQGTGA. The CDR3 spells CASSSTGYEQYF. The CDR3 nucleotides are TGTGCCAGCAGCTCGACAGGCTACGAGCAGTACTTC.

V usage is TRBV30 and J usage is TRBJ2-1; 8 bases fit TRBD1. Trimming cost V 0 bases and J 9 bases; bases outside gene matches: 10. From germline, CDR1 is GTSNPN and CDR2 SVGIG (reference sequence). The CDR3 extends over 15 amino acids. The CDR3 region has the DNA TGTGCCTGGAGTGTAGGCCCAGGGGGCGTAAGTGAGCAGTTCTTC. Translation: CAWSVGPGGVSEQFF.

The chain combines TRBV5-1 with TRBJ1-4; no firm D call. Germline lookup yields CDR1 SGHRS and CDR2 YFSETQ. V was trimmed by 4 bases and J by 3 bases, leaving 22 bases between them. This CDR3 has 18 residues. CDR3 in amino acids: CASSPGDQARRANEKLFF. CDR3 sequence (DNA): TGCGCCAGCAGCCCCGGGGATCAGGCCCGGCGGGCTAATGAAAAACTGTTTTTT.

This sequence joins TRBV11-3 and TRBJ1-1, with a weak D call TRBD1 (6 bases). The V and J ends lost 6 bases and 1 base respectively, with 9 bases between them. The germline V gene encodes CDR1 SGHNT and CDR2 YENEEA. The length of the CDR3 is 13 residues. The CDR3 reads CASRWTANTEAFF. CDR3 coding DNA: TGTGCCAGCAGATGGACAGCGAACACTGAAGCTTTCTTT.

The chain joins TRBV5-4 to TRBJ2-2; possibly TRBD1 for D (5 bases). V was cut by 0 bases and J by 4 bases, with 10 bases left in between. The CDR3 loop spans 15 amino acids. Germline V lookup: CDR1 SGHNT, CDR2 YYREEE (reference sequence). The CDR3 DNA follows: TGTGCCAGCAGCTTGGAGGGGAAGATCACCGGGGAGCTGTTTTTT. Translated, it gives CASSLEGKITGELFF.

This rearrangement joins TRBV19 to TRBJ2-1, with 11 bases lining up with TRBD2. The CDR3 is made up of 17 amino acids. Per germline, CDR1 LNHDA and CDR2 SQIVND (reference sequence). Unmatched junction bases numbered 10, after V lost 6 bases and J lost 3 bases. CDR3 bases: TGTGCCAGTAGCCGCCGACTAGCGGGAAAGGTCTACAATGAGCAGTTCTTC. Its translation: CASSRRLAGKVYNEQFF.

The chain combines TRBV7-9 with TRBJ1-2, with D possibly matching TRBD1 (5 bases). Germline lookup yields CDR1 SEHNR and CDR2 FQNEAQ (reference sequence). CDR3 length equals 11 residues. V was clipped by 1 base and J by 12 bases, with 9 bases between them. Here the CDR3 DNA reads TGTGCCAGCAGCTTAGGGCAGGGTCACACCTTC. Its protein is CASSLGQGHTF. Full variable domain (remainder filled in from reference TRBV7-9 and TRBJ1-2): DTGVSQNPRHKITKRGQNVTFRCDPISEHNRLYWYRQTLGQGPEFLTYFQNEAQLEKSRLLSDRFSAERPKGSFSTLEIQRTEQGDSAMYLCASSLGQGHTFGSGTRLTVV.

J is TRBJ1-2 and V is TRBV7-9, with D maybe TRBD1 (6 bases). V was shortened by 4 bases and J by 8 bases, with 20 bases between the two germline ends. This CDR3 contains 15 residues. Germline CDR1 SEHNR, CDR2 FQNEAQ (reference sequence). CDR3 bases: TGTGCCAGCAGCTCGGGTCAGGGGCAGGCGGAGGGCTACACCTTC. It yields the protein CASSSGQGQAEGYTF.

This sequence joins TRBV29-1 and TRBJ1-2, with D uncertain. The V gene's germline CDR1 is SQVTM and CDR2 ANQGSEA. The V gene lost 7 bases and the J gene lost 5 bases, with 11 bases spanning the gap. CDR3 length equals 11 residues. The CDR3 DNA follows: TGCAGCGCCCACGGAGATTATGGCTACACCTTC. It yields the protein CSAHGDYGYTF.

This chain connects TRBV6-1 to TRBJ1-1; D possibly corresponds to TRBD1 (6 bases). The V gene lost 8 bases and the J gene lost 0 bases, with 16 bases spanning the gap. CDR1 and CDR2 (germline): MNHNS, SASEGT. There are 15 residues in the CDR3. The CDR3 DNA is TGTGCCAGCCCCGAGGGGGACCTTTTGAACACTGAAGCTTTCTTT. It yields the protein CASPEGDLLNTEAFF.

The chain recombines TRBV30 with TRBJ2-1; TRBD1 might be the D (5 bases). The CDR3 sequence is 13 residues long. V shed 3 bases and J shed 7 bases, with 13 bases lying between them. Germline CDR1 is GTSNPN and CDR2 is SVGIG (reference sequence). CDR3 protein: CAWRRTMVNEQFF. CDR3 coding DNA: TGTGCCTGGAGGAGGACAATGGTGAATGAGCAGTTCTTC.

In DNA form, the CDR3 reads TGTGCCAGCCGCCCCCTCGGGACAAGGGACACTGAAGCTTTCTTT. Amino acid sequence: CASRPLGTRDTEAFF. This chain connects TRBV27 to TRBJ1-1; the D gene is possibly TRBD1 (6 bases). V dropped 8 bases and J dropped 3 bases, with 19 bases sitting between them. This CDR3 is built from 15 residues. Germline loops: CDR1 MNHEY, CDR2 SMNVEV (reference sequence).

This chain links TRBV19 with TRBJ1-2, with unresolved D. Between the trimmed V and J ends, which lost 3 bases and 7 bases, there was a span of 9 bases. Germline CDR1 LNHDA, CDR2 SQIVND (reference sequence). The CDR3 runs 12 residues. CDR3 protein: CASSIPGFGYTF. CDR3 in DNA: TGTGCCAGTAGTATTCCGGGGTTTGGCTACACCTTC. The full variable domain, rest sourced from reference TRBV19 and TRBJ1-2, is DGGITQSPKYLFRKEGQNVTLSCEQNLNHDAMYWYRQDPGQGLRLIYYSQIVNDFQKGDIAEGYSVSREKKESFPLTVTSAQKNPTAFYLCASSIPGFGYTFGSGTRLTVV.

The rearrangement links TRBV27 to TRBJ2-7; 9 bases fit TRBD2. Trimming cost V 8 bases and J 1 base; bases outside gene matches: 9. The CDR3 sequence is 15 residues long. Germline loops: CDR1 MNHEY, CDR2 SMNVEV (reference sequence). The CDR3 loop is CASGRLADKSYEQYF. CDR3 coding DNA: TGTGCCAGCGGACGACTAGCGGACAAATCCTACGAGCAGTACTTC.

The V gene is TRBV2, the J gene TRBJ2-7; the match to TRBD2 covers 9 bases. Per germline, CDR1 SNHLY and CDR2 FYNNEI. With 2 bases clipped from V and 3 bases from J, the junction kept 2 bases outside the gene matches. The CDR3 totals 14 residues. Written as DNA, the CDR3 is TGTGCCAGCAGTGAATTTAGCGGGAGCTACGAGCAGTACTTC. Translating gives CASSEFSGSYEQYF.